The 28 T cell receptor beta chains in this list originate from one sample, sequenced in a study of CD8 T cells in Susac syndrome. RNA amounts of roughly 0.5 to 1 ug underwent reverse transcription with random hexamers. TCRdb reprocessed the immunoSEQ multiplex PCR reads with MiXCR, giving one entry per CDR3 protein. The top ten hold over 0.25% of the sample, which has 110,000 to 150,000 distinct CDR3 sequences, approximately 95% seen once. Sample: CD8+ T cells from PBMCs. These TCRs come from a human donor in good health.

The V gene is TRBV2, the J gene TRBJ2-4, with 7 bases fitting TRBD2. Germline CDR1 reads SNHLY; CDR2 reads FYNNEI. Trimming cost V 6 bases and J 5 bases; bases outside gene matches: 10. The CDR3 spans 15 residues. DNA for the CDR3: TGTGCCAGCAGCCAGGCTTCTAGCGGAGAAAACATTCAGTACTTC. Translation: CASSQASSGENIQYF. The whole variable domain, remainder taken from reference TRBV2 and TRBJ2-4, is EPEVTQTPSHQVTQMGQEVILRCVPISNHLYFYWYRQILGQKVEFLVSFYNNEISEKSEIFDDQFSVERPDGSNFTLKIRSTKLEDSAMYFCASSQASSGENIQYFGAGTRLSVL.

This sequence joins TRBV2 and TRBJ2-2; no reliable D call. In germline, CDR1 is SNHLY, CDR2 FYNNEI. There are 13 residues in the CDR3. V gave up 6 bases and J gave up 2 bases, with 7 bases separating them. The CDR3 here is CASSPINTGELFF. In DNA, the CDR3 is TGTGCCAGCAGCCCCATCAACACCGGGGAGCTGTTTTTT.

This clonotype came up once. The J gene is TRBJ2-4, the V gene TRBV20-1; the D is unclear. CDR1 is DFQATT and CDR2 is SNEGSKA in the germline V gene (reference sequence). CDR3 size: 15 residues. V was clipped by 0 bases and J by 0 bases, with 9 bases between them. The CDR3 protein is CSAREGRLAKNIQYF. DNA for the CDR3: TGCAGTGCTAGAGAAGGGCGGCTAGCCAAAAACATTCAGTACTTC.

The rearrangement joins TRBV28 to TRBJ2-7, with a possible D match to TRBD1 (5 bases). With 6 bases removed from V and 0 bases from J, the gap between germline ends came to 30 bases. CDR3 size: 20 residues. Germline-derived CDR1 and CDR2 are MDHEN and SYDVKM. The CDR3 here is CASSWGLTGPRPQSSYEQYF. The DNA of the CDR3 is TGTGCCAGCAGCTGGGGCTTAACAGGTCCTCGGCCCCAATCCTCCTACGAGCAGTACTTC.

The V gene is TRBV24-1, the J gene TRBJ2-1; 7 nucleotides agree with TRBD2. This CDR3 has 14 residues. Trimming at V came to 3 bases and at J to 8 bases, leaving 6 bases not matched to a gene. CDR1 and CDR2 (germline): KGHDR, SFDVKD. DNA for the CDR3: TGTGCCACCAGTGATGGGGAGGGGAACGATGAGCAGTTCTTC. Translating gives CATSDGEGNDEQFF.

This clonotype appeared once. V usage is TRBV29-1 and J usage is TRBJ2-7; D is possibly TRBD2 (5 bases). With 7 bases removed from V and 1 base from J, the gap between germline ends came to 11 bases. Germline V gives CDR1 SQVTM, CDR2 ANQGSEA. The CDR3 sequence is 12 residues long. CDR3 bases: TGCAGCGCCCTACTAGATTCCTACGAGCAGTACTTC. Its protein product is CSALLDSYEQYF.

The V call is TRBV29-1, the J call TRBJ1-2; 9 bases align to TRBD1. The CDR3 loop spans 15 amino acids. V lost 7 bases to trimming and J lost 5 bases; unmatched junction nucleotides: 14. Germline lookup yields CDR1 SQVTM and CDR2 ANQGSEA. CDR3 protein: CSAVAAGTGNYGYTF. The CDR3 DNA sequence: TGCAGCGCTGTCGCTGCCGGGACAGGGAATTATGGCTACACCTTC.

The chain couples TRBV4-3 to TRBJ2-7, with 7 bases fitting TRBD1. The CDR3 spans 15 residues. CDR1 and CDR2 from the germline V gene are LGHNA and YSLEER. V shed 3 bases and J 5 bases; nucleotides not matched to a gene: 10. The CDR3 DNA reads TGCGCCAGCAGCCAGTCCACAGGGGCCCTTGACGAGCAGTACTTC. Amino acid sequence: CASSQSTGALDEQYF.

The gene calls are TRBV13 and TRBJ2-7; D remains unclear. This CDR3 has 14 residues. The V end was cut by 4 bases, the J end by 3 bases, with 13 bases between. CDR1 and CDR2 (germline): PRHDT, FYEKMQ (reference sequence). CDR3 nucleotides: TGTGCCAGCAGCTCATCGAGTCTCCTCTACGAGCAGTACTTC. Translated: CASSSSSLLYEQYF.

The V and J genes are TRBV3-1 and TRBJ2-7, with D possibly TRBD2 on 6 matching bases. Germline loops: CDR1 LGHDT, CDR2 YNNKEL (reference sequence). The length of the CDR3 is 14 residues. Trimming left V 1 base short and J 7 bases short, with 14 bases between. CDR3 protein: CASSQATGAEEQYF. The CDR3 DNA reads TGTGCCAGCAGCCAAGCTACGGGAGCGGAGGAGCAGTACTTC.

The V gene is TRBV5-6, the J gene TRBJ2-5; 7 bases are shared with TRBD2. The V gene's germline CDR1 is SGHDT and CDR2 YYEEEE. The CDR3 extends over 14 amino acids. With V trimmed by 5 bases and J by 5 bases, 9 bases remained unmatched. DNA of the CDR3: TGTGCCAGCAGTCCGGGACTACCCGACGAGACCCAGTACTTC. Amino acid sequence: CASSPGLPDETQYF.

The CDR3 protein is CSARDFLVTGELFF. In DNA, the CDR3 is TGCAGTGCTAGAGATTTCTTGGTTACCGGGGAGCTGTTTTTT. J is TRBJ2-2 and V is TRBV20-1; D ambiguous. Germline CDR1 DFQATT, CDR2 SNEGSKA (reference sequence). This CDR3 has 14 residues. Trimming pared 0 bases from V and 5 bases from J, leaving 10 bases between.

V is TRBV24-1 and J is TRBJ2-7; D may match TRBD1 or TRBD2 (5 bases each). V lost 3 bases and J 4 bases, leaving 12 bases between the germline ends. In germline, CDR1 is KGHDR, CDR2 SFDVKD. The CDR3 totals 14 residues. CDR3 sequence reads: CATSDPGAVYEQYF. CDR3 bases: TGTGCCACCAGTGATCCCGGGGCCGTTTACGAGCAGTACTTC.

The CDR3 sequence: CASSSLQGEAFF. In DNA form, the CDR3 reads TGCGCCAGCAGCTCCCTTCAGGGTGAAGCTTTCTTT. The J gene is TRBJ1-1, the V gene TRBV5-1; possible D gene TRBD1, 5 bases. Germline values: CDR1 SGHRS, CDR2 YFSETQ. The CDR3 totals 12 residues. Deletions cut 3 bases from V and 7 bases from J, with 10 bases between.

This clonotype appeared a single time. CDR3 residues: CSAEWISGPGQYF. The CDR3, as DNA: TGCAGCGCCGAATGGATAAGTGGGCCTGGGCAGTATTTT. V gene TRBV29-1 combines with J gene TRBJ2-3; D is uncertain. The CDR3 consists of 13 residues. From germline, CDR1 is SQVTM and CDR2 ANQGSEA. V was cut by 7 bases and J by 11 bases, with 22 bases left in between.

The V call is TRBV27, the J call TRBJ2-7, with 8 bases identical to TRBD1. J was trimmed by 2 bases and V by 5 bases; bases with no gene match: 5. This CDR3 is 14 amino acids long. Per the germline V gene, CDR1 is MNHEY and CDR2 is SMNVEV (reference sequence). DNA for the CDR3: TGTGCCAGCAGTCCCGGGGACAGGACCTACGAGCAGTACTTC. It encodes CASSPGDRTYEQYF.

The rearrangement joins TRBV4-3 to TRBJ1-5; D gene ambiguous. CDR1 and CDR2 from the germline V gene are LGHNA and YSLEER. This CDR3 has 14 amino acids. Trimming cost V 0 bases and J 4 bases, with 7 bases left between them. CDR3 DNA: TGCGCCAGCAGCCAAGATGAGCGGAATCAGCCCCAGCATTTT. This encodes CASSQDERNQPQHF.

The CDR3 DNA reads TGCGCCAGCAGCCAAGTAGCGGGAGGCAATGAGCAGTTCTTC. Translation: CASSQVAGGNEQFF. This sequence joins TRBV4-1 and TRBJ2-1; 10 bases fit TRBD2. There are 14 residues in the CDR3. Germline V CDR1 and CDR2: MGHRA, YSYEKL. After removal of 1 base from V and 6 bases from J, the junction contained 0 bases not matched to a gene.

J is TRBJ2-1 and V is TRBV15; 9 bases match TRBD1. The germline V gene has CDR1 LNHNV and CDR2 YYDKDF (reference sequence). The CDR3 is 13 residues long. Trimming at V came to 5 bases and at J to 6 bases, leaving 2 bases not matched to a gene. The CDR3 is CATSWDRVNEQFF. CDR3 in DNA: TGTGCCACCAGCTGGGACAGGGTCAATGAGCAGTTCTTC. Using reference TRBV15 and TRBJ2-1 for the parts outside the CDR3, the full variable domain is DAMVIQNPRYQVTQFGKPVTLSCSQTLNHNVMYWYQQKSSQAPKLLFHYYDKDFNNEADTPDNFQSRRPNTSFCFLDIRSPGLGDTAMYLCATSWDRVNEQFFGPGTRLTVL.

The chain is built from TRBV27 and TRBJ2-7; TRBD2 matches at 10 bases. The V and J ends lost 7 bases and 0 bases, in that order; junction bases with no gene match: 6. The CDR3 consists of 15 residues. Germline loops: CDR1 MNHEY, CDR2 SMNVEV (reference sequence). This CDR3 reads CASTYWTSGSYEQYF. The CDR3 coding sequence is TGTGCCAGCACCTACTGGACTAGCGGCTCCTACGAGCAGTACTTC.

This chain joins TRBV27 and TRBJ2-7; D is unclear. This CDR3 is 12 amino acids long. Germline V gene sequence: CDR1 MNHEY, CDR2 SMNVEV (reference sequence). V lost 4 bases to trimming and J lost 6 bases, with 10 bases between them. As DNA, the CDR3 is TGTGCCAGCAGTTCACTCCCCGGCGAGCAGTACTTC. Translated, it gives CASSSLPGEQYF.

The chain joins TRBV29-1 to TRBJ2-1; 8 bases are shared with TRBD1. Germline assignment: CDR1 SQVTM and CDR2 ANQGSEA. Losses at the gene ends were 2 bases for V and 4 bases for J; bases not matched to a gene: 7. This CDR3 comprises 15 residues. CDR3 sequence (DNA): TGCAGCGTTGAACCCGACAGGGGACGGTACAATGAGCAGTTCTTC. The encoded protein is CSVEPDRGRYNEQFF.

This clonotype was recorded only once. The chain recombines TRBV12-3 or TRBV12-4 with TRBJ2-3; a possible D gene is TRBD2 (7 bases). The V gene lost 6 bases and the J gene lost 4 bases, with 20 bases spanning the gap. The CDR3 has 16 residues. The CDR3 region has the DNA TGTGCCAGCAGGGGGGGGGCTAGCCAAGTACCAGATACGCAGTATTTT. Translating gives CASRGGASQVPDTQYF.

This rearrangement joins TRBV12-3 or TRBV12-4 to TRBJ2-7; TRBD1 or TRBD2 may be the D gene (5 bases each). The CDR3 is 15 residues long. V shed 7 bases and J shed 0 bases, with 16 bases lying between them. CDR3 bases: TGTGCCAGCATGGGGAAGGGACGGAGCTCCTACGAGCAGTACTTC. Translating it yields CASMGKGRSSYEQYF.

The V and J genes are TRBV6-1 and TRBJ2-3; no clear D. The CDR3 extends over 15 amino acids. Germline V gene lookup returns CDR1 MNHNS and CDR2 SASEGT. The V end lost 2 bases, the J end lost 1 base, and 10 bases lay between the germline ends. For the CDR3, the DNA is TGTGCCAGCAGTGAATGGACCCGAGGCACAGATACGCAGTATTTT. It encodes CASSEWTRGTDTQYF.

V usage is TRBV11-2 and J usage is TRBJ2-3; 11 bases agree with TRBD2. The CDR3 is 15 residues long. Germline lookup yields CDR1 SGHAT and CDR2 FQNNGV. After removal of 5 bases from V and 6 bases from J, the junction contained 7 bases not matched to a gene. The chain's CDR3 is CASSLGLAGVDTQYF. CDR3 nucleotide sequence: TGTGCCAGCAGCCTTGGACTAGCGGGTGTTGATACGCAGTATTTT.

The chain joins TRBV20-1 to TRBJ1-1; 8 bases align to TRBD1. The CDR3 is 15 amino acids. The V gene's germline CDR1 is DFQATT and CDR2 SNEGSKA (reference sequence). Trimming took 2 bases from V and 6 from J; bases not matched to a gene: 11. The CDR3 coding sequence is TGCAGTGCTAGACCGAGAGGACAGGGTTCGCCTGAAGCTTTCTTT. Encoded protein: CSARPRGQGSPEAFF.

The J gene is TRBJ2-1, the V gene TRBV29-1; D perhaps matches TRBD1 (6 bases). The ends were cut back, 0 bases at V and 2 bases at J, with 11 bases in the middle. Germline V gene data show CDR1 as SQVTM and CDR2 as ANQGSEA. This CDR3 contains 15 residues. DNA of the CDR3: TGCAGCGTTGAAGACCCAGGGGCTCCCTACAATGAGCAGTTCTTC. Translated, it gives CSVEDPGAPYNEQFF.